Shown below are 3 T cell receptor beta chains from a single sample sequenced in a study of T cell responses to AZD1222 COVID-19 vaccine. Assay: immunoSEQ multiplex PCR; the TCRdb copy retains only in-frame clones and omits some. Seen here are 65,000 to 75,000 clones, more than 70% observed once, and the top ten hold more than 4.5%. The sample was peripheral blood, taken 28 days after the second dose of the MenACWY control vaccine. The receptors shown here come from an adult who received the MenACWY meningococcal vaccine as a control.

The V call is TRBV5-6, the J call TRBJ1-2, with D possibly being TRBD1 (6 bases). CDR1 and CDR2 from the germline V gene are SGHDT and YYEEEE. Trimming shortened V by 3 bases and J by 2 bases, and 17 bases separated the two germline ends. CDR3 length equals 16 residues. The CDR3: CASSWGAGAINYGYTF. The CDR3 nucleotides read TGTGCCAGCAGCTGGGGGGCAGGGGCGATAAACTATGGCTACACCTTC.

V and J are TRBV5-1 and TRBJ1-4; D might be TRBD1 (6 bases). There are 14 residues in the CDR3. Germline assignment: CDR1 SGHRS and CDR2 YFSETQ. V was shortened by 4 bases and J by 2 bases, with 9 bases between the two germline ends. CDR3: CASSRQVTNEKLFF. The CDR3 DNA sequence: TGCGCCAGCAGCCGACAGGTCACTAATGAAAAACTGTTTTTT.

V and J are TRBV28 and TRBJ2-7, with D unclear. The germline V gene has CDR1 MDHEN and CDR2 SYDVKM. With 3 bases removed from V and 4 bases from J, the gap between germline ends came to 7 bases. This CDR3 is built from 12 residues. The CDR3 loop reads CASSLSLYEQYF. CDR3 DNA sequence: TGTGCCAGCAGTTTGTCTTTATACGAGCAGTACTTC.